Listed here are 18 T cell receptor beta chains from one sample, sequenced in a study of blood T cell repertoires in COVID-19. Repertoires were generated with immunoSEQ multiplex PCR, while TCRdb's copy carries only in-frame clones and drops some. The sample consists of 60,000 to 70,000 clones, approximately 91% of them appearing once. Sequencing was done on a sample of peripheral blood. These receptors were obtained from a human donor in a cohort sampled during active COVID-19.

V gene TRBV7-2 combines with J gene TRBJ2-1, with 9 bases aligning to TRBD2. The CDR3 is 15 amino acids. Trimming removed 0 bases from V and 10 bases from J; junction bases left unmatched: 7. Germline assignment: CDR1 SGHTA and CDR2 FQGNSA. CDR3 bases: TGTGCCAGCAGCTTAGCGGGTAGCGGGGGTAGAGAGCAGTTCTTC. Encoded protein: CASSLAGSGGREQFF.

This clone was counted a few times. The chain has TRBV7-9 and TRBJ2-7; 7 bases fit TRBD1. In germline, CDR1 is SEHNR, CDR2 FQNEAQ (reference sequence). V was pared by 5 bases and J by 5 bases, with 3 bases of the junction left unmatched. The CDR3 is 12 residues long. CDR3 loop: CASSLTGDEQYF. Here the CDR3 DNA reads TGTGCCAGCAGCCTTACAGGGGACGAGCAGTACTTC.

The chain recombines TRBV9 with TRBJ2-1; 12 bases align to TRBD2. The CDR3 contains 15 residues. CDR1 and CDR2 (germline): SGDLS, YYNGEE. The V gene end was trimmed by 7 bases and the J gene end by 7 bases; junction bases not matched to a gene: 9. The DNA for the CDR3 is TGTGCCAGCGGCATACTAGCGGGAGGCTTGAATGAGCAGTTCTTC. Protein: CASGILAGGLNEQFF.

The chain uses TRBV19 and TRBJ2-1, with TRBD1 matching over 8 bases. Trimming at V came to 8 bases and at J to 5 bases, leaving 8 bases not matched to a gene. This CDR3 is 14 amino acids long. Per the germline V gene, CDR1 is LNHDA and CDR2 is SQIVND (reference sequence). This CDR3 is CASLNRGEHNEQFF. As DNA, the CDR3 is TGTGCCAGTCTGAACAGGGGGGAACACAATGAGCAGTTCTTC.

This clone was recorded only once. The chain has TRBV27 and TRBJ2-7; TRBD2 aligns across 11 bases. The V and J ends lost 6 bases and 0 bases, in that order; junction bases with no gene match: 4. This CDR3 region has 15 residues. Germline V gene data show CDR1 as MNHEY and CDR2 as SMNVEV (reference sequence). The CDR3 nucleotides are TGTGCCAGCAGACCAGGGACTAGCGGCTCCTACGAGCAGTACTTC. Translated: CASRPGTSGSYEQYF.

V and J are TRBV3-1 (or the pseudogene TRBV3-2) and TRBJ1-2; weak D call: TRBD1 (5 bases). Per the germline V gene, CDR1 is LGHDT and CDR2 is YNNKEL (reference sequence). The CDR3 is 16 residues long. With 0 bases removed from V and 0 bases from J, the gap between germline ends came to 11 bases. The CDR3 DNA reads TGTGCCAGCAGCCAAGACGGGAGGGGCTCTAACTATGGCTACACCTTC. Translation gives CASSQDGRGSNYGYTF.

The chain recombines TRBV19 with TRBJ1-6; 8 positions agree with TRBD1. The CDR3 length is 16 residues. Germline V gives CDR1 LNHDA, CDR2 SQIVND (reference sequence). With 5 bases clipped from V and 3 bases from J, the junction kept 6 bases outside the gene matches. The CDR3, as DNA: TGTGCCAGTAGTCTAAGAGGACAGGGCTATAATTCACCCCTCCACTTT. This gives the protein CASSLRGQGYNSPLHF.

The J gene is TRBJ2-7, the V gene TRBV4-3, with 7 bases fitting TRBD1. CDR3 size: 15 residues. Germline V lookup: CDR1 LGHNA, CDR2 YSLEER. V dropped 4 bases and J dropped 0; count of bases not matched to a gene: 6. This CDR3 reads CASSRSTGISYEQYF. The CDR3 region has the DNA TGCGCCAGCAGCCGATCGACAGGGATCTCCTACGAGCAGTACTTC.

The chain uses TRBV19 and TRBJ1-2; D gene uncertain. The germline V and J ends were trimmed by 5 bases and 4 bases, with 14 bases remaining between them. Looked up from germline, CDR1 is LNHDA and CDR2 is SQIVND (reference sequence). CDR3 length: 14 residues. As DNA, the CDR3 is TGTGCCAGTAGTCCGTCACAGACGGTCTATGGCTACACCTTC. Amino acids: CASSPSQTVYGYTF.

The genes are TRBV5-1 and TRBJ1-2; tentative D call: TRBD1 (6 bases). CDR3 size: 17 residues. Deletions cut 0 bases from V and 1 base from J, with 16 bases between. Per the germline V gene, CDR1 is SGHRS and CDR2 is YFSETQ. The CDR3 loop reads CASSLERSTGSNYGYTF. CDR3 sequence (DNA): TGCGCCAGCAGCTTGGAGAGATCGACAGGAAGTAACTATGGCTACACCTTC.

The chain recombines TRBV6-2 or TRBV6-3 with TRBJ1-2; maybe TRBD1 (6 bases). Trimming shortened V by 2 bases and J by 7 bases, and 11 bases separated the two germline ends. Looked up from germline, CDR1 is MNHEY and CDR2 is SVGEGT. The CDR3 extends over 13 amino acids. In DNA form, the CDR3 reads TGTGCCAGCAGTTACCGGACAGCCTCTGGCTACACCTTC. It codes for CASSYRTASGYTF.

The chain is built from TRBV10-2 and TRBJ1-1; a possible D gene is TRBD1 (5 bases). The CDR3 covers 14 residues. Looked up from germline, CDR1 is WSHSY and CDR2 is SAAADI. The V end lost 8 bases, the J end lost 1 base, and 14 bases lay between the germline ends. The CDR3 sequence is CASYASGGNTEAFF. The CDR3 DNA reads TGCGCCAGCTATGCTTCGGGGGGGAACACTGAAGCTTTCTTT.

V and J are TRBV18 and TRBJ2-7; 7 nucleotides match TRBD1. This CDR3 region has 15 residues. From germline, CDR1 is KGHSH and CDR2 LQKENI. Trimming took 2 bases from V and 7 from J; bases not matched to a gene: 11. The CDR3: CASSPRQGGGVEQYF. As DNA, the CDR3 is TGTGCCAGCTCACCAAGACAGGGTGGAGGTGTTGAGCAGTACTTC.

The CDR3 nucleotides are TGTGCCAGCAGCTTAGGAGACAGAAGTAAAGAGACCCAGTACTTC. It specifies CASSLGDRSKETQYF. The chain links TRBV7-9 to TRBJ2-5; D might be TRBD1 (5 bases). Germline V gene sequence: CDR1 SEHNR, CDR2 FQNEAQ (reference sequence). Trimming took 1 base from V and 3 from J, leaving 12 bases between them. There are 15 residues in the CDR3. The entire variable domain, with the rest obtained from reference TRBV7-9 and TRBJ2-5, is as follows: DTGVSQNPRHKITKRGQNVTFRCDPISEHNRLYWYRQTLGQGPEFLTYFQNEAQLEKSRLLSDRFSAERPKGSFSTLEIQRTEQGDSAMYLCASSLGDRSKETQYFGPGTRLLVL.

The chain links TRBV9 to TRBJ2-1, with D tentatively TRBD2 (6 bases). The ends were cut back, 1 base at V and 4 bases at J, with 6 bases in the middle. CDR3 size: 13 residues. CDR1 and CDR2 from the germline V gene are SGDLS and YYNGEE. The CDR3 reads CASSVSGYNEQFF. The CDR3 DNA follows: TGTGCCAGCAGCGTAAGCGGGTACAATGAGCAGTTCTTC.

The chain carries TRBV4-1 and TRBJ2-3; 12 bases are shared with TRBD2. J lost 4 bases, V lost 0 bases, and 5 bases had no gene match. CDR1 is MGHRA, CDR2 YSYEKL, per germline. This CDR3 region has 17 residues. CDR3 in amino acids: CASSQELAGGRSDTQYF. The DNA of the CDR3 is TGCGCCAGCAGCCAAGAGCTAGCGGGGGGGCGTTCAGATACGCAGTATTTT.

The rearrangement uses TRBV19 and TRBJ2-5, with TRBD1 matching 7 bases. CDR3 length: 14 amino acids. The junction had 3 bases not matched to a gene; V was cut back by 4 bases and J by 1 base. Germline lookup yields CDR1 LNHDA and CDR2 SQIVND (reference sequence). CDR3 residues: CASSKGTAQETQYF. DNA for the CDR3: TGTGCCAGTAGTAAAGGGACAGCCCAAGAGACCCAGTACTTC.

The chain employs TRBV5-6 and TRBJ1-2; 7 positions match TRBD1. Germline trimming cut 0 bases from V and 8 bases from J; bases unmatched to any gene: 7. Per the germline V gene, CDR1 is SGHDT and CDR2 is YYEEEE. The CDR3 contains 14 residues. The CDR3 loop reads CASSLVTGSKGYTF. The CDR3 DNA is TGTGCCAGCAGCTTGGTGACAGGGTCTAAAGGCTACACCTTC. The full variable domain, in which reference TRBV5-6 and TRBJ1-2 provide the parts outside the CDR3, is DAGVTQSPTHLIKTRGQQVTLRCSPKSGHDTVSWYQQALGQGPQFIFQYYEEEERQRGNFPDRFSGHQFPNYSSELNVNALLLGDSALYLCASSLVTGSKGYTFGSGTRLTVV.